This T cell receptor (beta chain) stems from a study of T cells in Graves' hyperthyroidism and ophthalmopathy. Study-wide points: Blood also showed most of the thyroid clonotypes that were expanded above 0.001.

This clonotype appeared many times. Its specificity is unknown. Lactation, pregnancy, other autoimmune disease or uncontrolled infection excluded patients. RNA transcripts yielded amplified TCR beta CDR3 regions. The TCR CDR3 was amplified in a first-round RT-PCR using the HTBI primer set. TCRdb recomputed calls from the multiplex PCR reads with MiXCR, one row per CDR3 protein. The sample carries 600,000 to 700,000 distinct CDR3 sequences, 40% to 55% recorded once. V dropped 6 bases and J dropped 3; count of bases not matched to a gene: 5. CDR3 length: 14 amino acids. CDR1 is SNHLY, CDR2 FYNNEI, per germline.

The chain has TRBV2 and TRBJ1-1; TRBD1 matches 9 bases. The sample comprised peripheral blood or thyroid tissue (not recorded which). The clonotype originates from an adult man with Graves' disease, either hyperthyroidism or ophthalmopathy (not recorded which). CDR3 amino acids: CASSGRTGDTEAFF. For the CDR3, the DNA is TGTGCCAGCAGCGGACGGACAGGGGACACTGAAGCTTTCTTT.